One sample yielded the 11 T cell receptor beta chains listed below, sequenced in a study of blood T cell repertoires in COVID-19. Method: immunoSEQ multiplex PCR; TCRdb's copy keeps in-frame clones and lacks some. The sample comprises around 60,000 clones, roughly 90% of which are singletons, and roughly 3.5% rests with the top ten. Input material: peripheral blood. The receptors shown here come from a man in his forties or fifties with active COVID-19.

The chain couples TRBV2 to TRBJ2-7; 7 nucleotides match TRBD1. Germline CDR1 reads SNHLY; CDR2 reads FYNNEI. The CDR3 totals 14 residues. V gave up 4 bases and J gave up 1 base; unmatched junction bases: 4. CDR3 in DNA: TGTGCCAGCAGTGGCCCGGGACAGTCCTACGAGCAGTACTTC. Protein: CASSGPGQSYEQYF.

The chain joins TRBV19 to TRBJ2-7; D is perhaps TRBD1 (5 bases). Germline assignment: CDR1 LNHDA and CDR2 SQIVND (reference sequence). CDR3 size: 15 residues. The germline V and J ends were trimmed by 3 bases and 6 bases, with 18 bases remaining between them. DNA for the CDR3: TGTGCCAGTAGTATTATCCGTGCAGGGCGTCGCGAGCAGTACTTC. Translated, it gives CASSIIRAGRREQYF.

The chain employs TRBV18 and TRBJ1-6; TRBD1 might be the D (5 bases). This CDR3 spans 15 amino acids. CDR1 KGHSH and CDR2 LQKENI come from the germline V gene. Trimming cost V 3 bases and J 8 bases, with 14 bases left between them. The CDR3 loop is CASSPLGLIDSPLHF. As DNA, the CDR3 is TGTGCCAGCTCACCGCTGGGACTAATCGATTCACCCCTCCACTTT.

This sequence joins TRBV25-1 and TRBJ2-1; D is perhaps TRBD1 (6 bases). The V end was cut by 10 bases, the J end by 9 bases, with 25 bases between. Germline-derived CDR1 and CDR2 are MGHDK and SYGVNS. The CDR3 extends over 15 amino acids. CDR3 nucleotides: TGTGCCACCACTCACACGGCCCCGGACAGACTTGAGCAGTTCTTC. Translated: CATTHTAPDRLEQFF.

The V call is TRBV28, the J call TRBJ2-3; TRBD2 aligns across 14 bases. This CDR3 contains 20 residues. Trimming removed 2 bases from V and 2 bases from J; junction bases left unmatched: 12. Germline CDR1 and CDR2: MDHEN and SYDVKM. CDR3 sequence reads: CASSLSGVGLAGAPTDTQYF. The DNA of the CDR3 is TGTGCCAGCAGTTTAAGTGGGGTGGGACTAGCGGGGGCCCCCACAGATACGCAGTATTTT. Filled out from reference TRBV28 and TRBJ2-3, the complete variable domain reads DVKVTQSSRYLVKRTGEKVFLECVQDMDHENMFWYRQDPGLGLRLIYFSYDVKMKEKGDIPEGYSVSREKKERFSLILESASTNQTSMYLCASSLSGVGLAGAPTDTQYFGPGTRLTVL.

The chain links TRBV7-9 to TRBJ2-1; 12 bases are a match to TRBD1. J lost 7 bases, V lost 5 bases, and 6 bases had no gene match. The CDR3 loop spans 15 amino acids. Germline V CDR1 and CDR2: SEHNR, FQNEAQ (reference sequence). The CDR3 bases are TGTGCCAGCAGCCCCGGGACAGGGGGCTGGAATGAGCAGTTCTTC. Translating it yields CASSPGTGGWNEQFF.

There are a few counts of this clone. This chain links TRBV12-5 with TRBJ1-1; 8 bases fit TRBD1. With 6 bases clipped from V and 11 bases from J, the junction kept 14 bases outside the gene matches. The V gene's germline CDR1 is LGHNT and CDR2 FRNRAP. The CDR3 is 14 residues long. The CDR3 here is CASGQGALSGEAFF. CDR3 DNA: TGTGCTAGTGGCCAGGGGGCATTGTCTGGGGAGGCTTTCTTT.

A note on this clone: Other DNA sequences in this specimen translate into the identical CDR3. The gene calls are TRBV19 and TRBJ1-4, with D perhaps matching TRBD1 (6 bases). The CDR3 consists of 14 residues. In germline, CDR1 is LNHDA, CDR2 SQIVND (reference sequence). V was shortened by 10 bases and J by 0 bases, with 12 bases between the two germline ends. CDR3 sequence: CATGQRATNEKLFF. For the CDR3, the DNA is TGTGCCACCGGACAGCGTGCAACTAATGAAAAACTGTTTTTT.

The V call is TRBV20-1, the J call TRBJ2-5; D is unresolved. CDR3 length: 11 amino acids. V lost 3 bases, J lost 3 bases, and 5 bases lay in between. Germline V gene sequence: CDR1 DFQATT, CDR2 SNEGSKA (reference sequence). This chain's CDR3 is CSASPKETQYF. CDR3 sequence (DNA): TGCAGTGCTAGCCCAAAAGAGACCCAGTACTTC.

CDR3 nucleotide sequence: TGTGCCAGCAGCTTTGGGAGCCGGGGATCCGGAAACACCATATATTTT. It is translated as CASSFGSRGSGNTIYF. The rearrangement joins TRBV11-2 to TRBJ1-3, with D hard to call. Trimming shortened V by 3 bases and J by 4 bases, and 16 bases separated the two germline ends. There are 16 residues in the CDR3. From germline, CDR1 is SGHAT and CDR2 FQNNGV.

The rearrangement uses TRBV6-5 and TRBJ2-5; TRBD2 is a possible D gene (6 bases). There are 15 residues in the CDR3. Germline CDR1 and CDR2: MNHEY and SVGAGI. Trimming removed 7 bases at V and 0 bases at J, with 15 bases between. CDR3 loop: CASTTRRAYQETQYF. CDR3 nucleotides: TGTGCCAGCACCACTCGGAGGGCGTACCAAGAGACCCAGTACTTC.